The clone carrying this TCR beta chain was seen ten or more times. The sample is drawn from a study of early T cells in non-severe SARS-CoV-2 infection. TCRdb called the 5' RACE reads again in MiXCR, with one record for every CDR3 protein. The top ten clones hold 13% of a sample with fewer than 55,000 distinct CDR3 sequences, approximately 11% of them seen once. CDR3 length equals 13 residues. In germline, CDR1 is SGHAT, CDR2 FQNNGV. Trimming removed 0 bases at V and 6 bases at J, with 7 bases between. Sample: whole blood. This TCR came from an adult who was a healthcare worker with PCR-confirmed SARS-CoV-2 infection or an uninfected control (not recorded which). The chain has TRBV11-2 and TRBJ2-3; D ambiguous. CDR3 sequence (DNA): TGTGCCAGCAGCTTAGAATGGTGGGATACGCAGTATTTT. Its translation: CASSLEWWDTQYF. Filled out from reference TRBV11-2 and TRBJ2-3, the complete variable domain reads EAGVAQSPRYKIIEKRQSVAFWCNPISGHATLYWYQQILGQGPKLLIQFQNNGVVDDSQLPKDRFSAERLKGVDSTLKIQPAKLEDSAVYLCASSLEWWDTQYFGPGTRLTVL.